These T cell receptor beta chains were read from a single sample in a study of prognosis after radiotherapy for stage I lung cancer. Each CDR3 protein is one row after TCRdb ran MiXCR on the multiplex PCR reads. The sample carries over 11,000 distinct CDR3 sequences, roughly 26% recorded once. The sample was PBMCs, taken before or after stereotactic body radiation therapy (not recorded which). The receptors shown here come from a donor at least 50 years old with non-small cell lung cancer. CDR3s include the opening cysteine and the closing phenylalanine or tryptophan. The D gene is left open where the match is weak. Clone sizes are given selectively: once, few, many, or a class where the clone is expanded.

j_call d_call v_call clone_size cdr3_nt cdr3_aa
TRBJ2-2 TRBD2 TRBV6-2/TRBV6-3 many TGTGCCAGCAGTTCCGGCACGGTTCTAGCGGGCCCCACCGGGGAGCTGTTTTTT CASSSGTVLAGPTGELFF
TRBJ2-2 TRBD1 TRBV6-1 medium-sized TGTGCCAGCAGTGGCCGACAGGGGCACACCGGGGAGCTGTTTTTT CASSGRQGHTGELFF
TRBJ2-2 - TRBV15 many TGTGCCACCAGCATTTTAACCGGGGAGCTGTTTTTT CATSILTGELFF
TRBJ1-4 - TRBV6-2/TRBV6-3 many TGTGCCGGGTCTCAGAGGGGGGGAATGGGGTTGTTTTTT CAGSQRGGMGLFF
TRBJ2-3 TRBD1 TRBV5-1 medium-sized TGCGCCAGCAGCCAAGACAGGGGAACAGATACGCAGTATTTT CASSQDRGTDTQYF
TRBJ2-3 - TRBV27 - TGTGCCAGCAGTTTCAGATTACCGAACACTGATACGCAGTATTTT CASSFRLPNTDTQYF
TRBJ2-7 - TRBV3-1 many TGTGCCAGCAGCCAAATAGCAGGGAGCTCCTACGAGCAGTACTTC CASSQIAGSSYEQYF
TRBJ1-5 - TRBV7-8 medium-sized TGTGCCAGCAGCTTGGGGCAGCCGGGGCAGCCCCAGCATTTT CASSLGQPGQPQHF
TRBJ2-7 - TRBV7-9 medium-sized TGTGCCAGCAGCCCGGACAGAGACTACGAGCAGTACTTC CASSPDRDYEQYF
TRBJ1-4 - TRBV6-1 few TGTGCCAGCAGTGAAAGGGGGGAAGACAGGGAAAAACTGTTTTTT CASSERGEDREKLFF
TRBJ2-5 - TRBV18 many TGTGCCAGCTCACCAGGGGGCTGGCGGCAAGAGACCCAGTACTTC CASSPGGWRQETQYF
TRBJ2-7 TRBD1 TRBV14 many TGTGCCAGCAGCCACCTGACAGGGTTCTACGAGCAGTACTTC CASSHLTGFYEQYF
TRBJ1-2 - TRBV19 many TGTGCCAGTAGTACTCAGGGAACCTATGGCTACACCTTC CASSTQGTYGYTF
TRBJ2-1 - TRBV12-3/TRBV12-4 medium-sized TGTGCCAGCAGGGCGGAAGGCGGCGAGCAGTTCTTC CASRAEGGEQFF
TRBJ2-2 - TRBV27 many TGTGCCAGCAGCCGTCTTTTATCCGCCAACACCGGGGAGCTGTTTTTT CASSRLLSANTGELFF
TRBJ2-2 TRBD1 TRBV6-1 - TGTGCCAGCCTCAGAGACCACGGGACAGGGGTAAACACCGGGGAGCTGTTTTTT CASLRDHGTGVNTGELFF
TRBJ2-6 - TRBV29-1 - TGCAGCGACGCGACTGATACCAACTCTGGGGCCAACGTCCTAACTTTC CSDATDTNSGANVLTF
TRBJ1-6 - TRBV28 - TGTGCCAGCAGGTGGGGGGGCGGGGCAGACACTAATTCACCCCTCCACTTT CASRWGGGADTNSPLHF
TRBJ2-1 - TRBV6-1 many TGTGCCAGTACGGGGAACAATGAGCAGTTCTTC CASTGNNEQFF
TRBJ2-3 TRBD2 TRBV19 medium-sized TGTGCCAGTAGTATGCTCCGTCTCCGCAGTGGGGCGGGAGGCACAGATACGCAGTATTTT CASSMLRLRSGAGGTDTQYF
TRBJ2-7 - TRBV9 many TGTGCCAGCAGCGTAGGAGGGAGCTACGAGCAGTACTTC CASSVGGSYEQYF
TRBJ2-2 - TRBV18 - TGTGCCAGCTCGCCGGGCAGGCCTCCTCGCGGGGAGCTGTTTTTT CASSPGRPPRGELFF
TRBJ2-7 TRBD1 TRBV9 many TGTGCCAGCAGCCAGACTTCCGGACAGGGGTCCTACGAGCAGTACTTC CASSQTSGQGSYEQYF
TRBJ2-3 TRBD2 TRBV6-5 - TGTGCCAGCAGTGCGAAAGCGGGGGCTGCAGATACGCAGTATTTT CASSAKAGAADTQYF
TRBJ2-1 - TRBV2 few TGTGCCAGCAGTGAATCGGCTAGTAAGGGCAATGAGCAGTTCTTC CASSESASKGNEQFF
TRBJ1-6 - TRBV5-1 medium-sized TGCGCCAGCAGCTTGGCCCAGGGCTCGGGTTCACCCCTCCACTTT CASSLAQGSGSPLHF
TRBJ2-2 - TRBV5-1 medium-sized TGCGCCAGCAGCTTAAGGGGGGAGAACACCGGGGAGCTGTTTTTT CASSLRGENTGELFF
TRBJ2-1 - TRBV7-2 medium-sized TGTGCCAGCAGCCCGCAAGGTTACAATGAGCAGTTCTTC CASSPQGYNEQFF
TRBJ1-2 - TRBV28 - TGTGCCAGCAGCCTCCAGAAAGTTAACTACGGCTACACCTTC CASSLQKVNYGYTF